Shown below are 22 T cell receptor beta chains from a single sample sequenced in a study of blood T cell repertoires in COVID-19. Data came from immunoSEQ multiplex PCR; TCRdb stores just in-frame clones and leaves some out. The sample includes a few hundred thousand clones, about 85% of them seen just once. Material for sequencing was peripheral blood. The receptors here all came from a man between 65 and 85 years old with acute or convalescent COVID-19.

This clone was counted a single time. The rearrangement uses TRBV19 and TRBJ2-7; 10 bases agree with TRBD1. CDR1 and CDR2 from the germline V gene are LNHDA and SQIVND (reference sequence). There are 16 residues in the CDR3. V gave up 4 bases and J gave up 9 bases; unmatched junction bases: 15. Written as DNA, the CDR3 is TGTGCCAGTAGTACGGTCTACACCGGGACAGGGGTGGGGCAGTACTTC. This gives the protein CASSTVYTGTGVGQYF.

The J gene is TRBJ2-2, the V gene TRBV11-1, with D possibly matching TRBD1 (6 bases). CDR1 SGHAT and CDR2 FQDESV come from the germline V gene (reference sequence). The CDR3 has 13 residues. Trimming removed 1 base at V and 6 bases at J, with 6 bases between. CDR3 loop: CASSLDRAGELFF. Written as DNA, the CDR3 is TGTGCCAGCAGCTTAGACAGGGCCGGGGAGCTGTTTTTT.

The CDR3 DNA follows: TGTGCCAGCTCACCACGTTCGACTAGCGGGAGTTTAGAGACCCAGTACTTC. It specifies CASSPRSTSGSLETQYF. This rearrangement joins TRBV18 to TRBJ2-5, with TRBD2 matching over 12 bases. J gave up 4 bases and V 1 base, and 7 bases lay outside the gene matches. The CDR3 has 17 residues. The germline gives CDR1 KGHSH, CDR2 LQKENI. Together with reference TRBV18 and TRBJ2-5, the CDR3 gives the full variable domain: NAGVMQNPRHLVRRRGQEARLRCSPMKGHSHVYWYRQLPEEGLKFMVYLQKENIIDESGMPKERFSAEFPKEGPSILRIQQVVRGDSAAYFCASSPRSTSGSLETQYFGPGTRLLVL.

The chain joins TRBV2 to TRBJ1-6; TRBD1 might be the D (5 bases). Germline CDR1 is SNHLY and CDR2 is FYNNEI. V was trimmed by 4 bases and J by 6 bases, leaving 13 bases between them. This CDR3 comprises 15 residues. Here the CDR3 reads CASSVQARLNSPLHF. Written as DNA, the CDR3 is TGTGCCAGCAGTGTACAGGCGAGGCTTAATTCACCCCTCCACTTT.

The CDR3 DNA sequence: TGTGCCAGCAGCTTGGCTCGGTTGTCTGGGGCCAACGTCCTGACTTTC. It is translated as CASSLARLSGANVLTF. The chain uses TRBV5-5 and TRBJ2-6; D uncertain. V was clipped by 0 bases and J by 1 base, with 8 bases between them. Germline CDR1 and CDR2: SGHKS and YYEKEE (reference sequence). There are 16 residues in the CDR3.

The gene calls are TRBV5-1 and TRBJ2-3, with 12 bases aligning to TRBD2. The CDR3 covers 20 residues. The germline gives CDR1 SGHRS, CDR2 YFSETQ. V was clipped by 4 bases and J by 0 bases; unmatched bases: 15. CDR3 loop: CASSLQTTSGRPRSTDTQYF. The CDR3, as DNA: TGCGCCAGCAGCCTCCAAACGACTAGCGGGAGACCCCGTAGCACAGATACGCAGTATTTT. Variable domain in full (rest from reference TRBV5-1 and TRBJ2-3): KAGVTQTPRYLIKTRGQQVTLSCSPISGHRSVSWYQQTPGQGLQFLFEYFSETQRNKGNFPGRFSGRQFSNSRSEMNVSTLELGDSALYLCASSLQTTSGRPRSTDTQYFGPGTRLTVL.

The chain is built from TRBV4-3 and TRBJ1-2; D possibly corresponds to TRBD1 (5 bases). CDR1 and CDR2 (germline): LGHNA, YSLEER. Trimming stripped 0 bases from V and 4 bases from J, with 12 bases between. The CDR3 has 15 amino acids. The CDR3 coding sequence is TGCGCCAGCAGCCAAGATGCGGGGGGAGCCTATGGCTACACCTTC. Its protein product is CASSQDAGGAYGYTF.

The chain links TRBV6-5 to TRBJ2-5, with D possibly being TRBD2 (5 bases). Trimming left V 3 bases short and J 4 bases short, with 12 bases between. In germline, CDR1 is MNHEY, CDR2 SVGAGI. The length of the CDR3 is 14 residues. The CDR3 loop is CASSYTRWGETQYF. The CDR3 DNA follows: TGTGCCAGCAGTTATACTAGATGGGGAGAGACCCAGTACTTC.

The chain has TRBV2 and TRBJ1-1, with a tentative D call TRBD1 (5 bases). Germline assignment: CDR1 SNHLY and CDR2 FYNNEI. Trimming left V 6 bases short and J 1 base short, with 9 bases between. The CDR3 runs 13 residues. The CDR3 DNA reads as TGTGCCAGCAGGGTCGACAGGAACACTGAAGCTTTCTTT. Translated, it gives CASRVDRNTEAFF.

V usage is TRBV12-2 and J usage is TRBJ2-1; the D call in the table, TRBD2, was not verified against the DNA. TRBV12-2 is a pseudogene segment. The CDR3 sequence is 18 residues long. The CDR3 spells CASRLALVRGNSYNEQFF. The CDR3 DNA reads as TGTGCAAGTCGCTTAGCGCTAGTCCGGGGAAATAGCTACAATGAGCAGTTCTTC.

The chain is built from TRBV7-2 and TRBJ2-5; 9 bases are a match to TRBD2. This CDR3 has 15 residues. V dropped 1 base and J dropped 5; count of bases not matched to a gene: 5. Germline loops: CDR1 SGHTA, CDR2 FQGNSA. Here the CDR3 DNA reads TGTGCCAGCAGCTTAGGCGGGAGGGCCTTTGAGACCCAGTACTTC. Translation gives CASSLGGRAFETQYF.

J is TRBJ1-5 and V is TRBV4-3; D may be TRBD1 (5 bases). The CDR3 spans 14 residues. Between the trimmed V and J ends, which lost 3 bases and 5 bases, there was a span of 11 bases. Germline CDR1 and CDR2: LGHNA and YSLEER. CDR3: CASSHLLGDQPQHF. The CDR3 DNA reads TGCGCCAGCAGCCACCTTTTAGGGGATCAGCCCCAGCATTTT.

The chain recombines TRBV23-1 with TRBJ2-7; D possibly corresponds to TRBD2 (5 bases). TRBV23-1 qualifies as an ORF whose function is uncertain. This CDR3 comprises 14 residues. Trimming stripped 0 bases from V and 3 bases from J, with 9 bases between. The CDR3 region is CASSQSGGLYEQYF. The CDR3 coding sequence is TGCGCCAGCAGTCAATCAGGCGGACTCTACGAGCAGTACTTC.

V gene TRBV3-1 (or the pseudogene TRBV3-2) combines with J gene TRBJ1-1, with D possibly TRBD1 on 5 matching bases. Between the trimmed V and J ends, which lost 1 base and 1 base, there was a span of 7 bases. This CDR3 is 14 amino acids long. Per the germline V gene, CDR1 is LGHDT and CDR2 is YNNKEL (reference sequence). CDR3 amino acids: CASSQGQQNTEAFF. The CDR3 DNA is TGTGCCAGCAGCCAAGGACAGCAGAACACTGAAGCTTTCTTT.

In DNA form, the CDR3 reads TGTGCCAGCAGTCAGGCCGGGACAGGGGTGATCGTCCCGTACTTC. This gives the protein CASSQAGTGVIVPYF. The chain employs TRBV6-2 or TRBV6-3 and TRBJ2-5; TRBD1 matches at 10 bases. Looked up from germline, CDR1 is MNHEY and CDR2 is SVGEGT. The CDR3 is 15 amino acids. V shed 5 bases, J shed 13 bases, and the junction held 16 bases outside the gene matches.

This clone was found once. The chain's CDR3 is CAISETKKGGGNQPQHF. DNA for the CDR3: TGTGCCATCAGTGAGACCAAAAAGGGCGGGGGCAATCAGCCCCAGCATTTT. The chain links TRBV10-3 to TRBJ1-5; D unclear. With 2 bases removed from V and 2 bases from J, the gap between germline ends came to 16 bases. Germline loops: CDR1 ENHRY, CDR2 SYGVKD. The CDR3 covers 17 residues.

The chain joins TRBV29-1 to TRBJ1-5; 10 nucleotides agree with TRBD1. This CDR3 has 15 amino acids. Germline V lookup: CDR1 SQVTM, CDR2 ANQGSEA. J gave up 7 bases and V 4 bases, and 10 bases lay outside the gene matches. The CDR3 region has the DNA TGCAGCGTTGCCGGTGGGACAGGGGTTGGGCAGCCCCAGCATTTT. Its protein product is CSVAGGTGVGQPQHF.

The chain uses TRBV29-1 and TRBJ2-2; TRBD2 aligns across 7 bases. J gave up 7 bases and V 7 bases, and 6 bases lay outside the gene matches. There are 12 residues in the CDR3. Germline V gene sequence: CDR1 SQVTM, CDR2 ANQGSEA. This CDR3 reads CSGESGGGELFF. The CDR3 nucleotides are TGCAGCGGAGAGTCGGGGGGCGGGGAGCTGTTTTTT.

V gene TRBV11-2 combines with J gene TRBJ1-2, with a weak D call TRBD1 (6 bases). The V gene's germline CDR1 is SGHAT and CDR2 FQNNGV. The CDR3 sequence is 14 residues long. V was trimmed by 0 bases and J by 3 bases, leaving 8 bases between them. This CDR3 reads CASSLDTGYYGYTF. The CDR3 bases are TGTGCCAGCAGCTTAGATACAGGGTACTATGGCTACACCTTC. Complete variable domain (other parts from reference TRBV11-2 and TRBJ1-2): EAGVAQSPRYKIIEKRQSVAFWCNPISGHATLYWYQQILGQGPKLLIQFQNNGVVDDSQLPKDRFSAERLKGVDSTLKIQPAKLEDSAVYLCASSLDTGYYGYTFGSGTRLTVV.

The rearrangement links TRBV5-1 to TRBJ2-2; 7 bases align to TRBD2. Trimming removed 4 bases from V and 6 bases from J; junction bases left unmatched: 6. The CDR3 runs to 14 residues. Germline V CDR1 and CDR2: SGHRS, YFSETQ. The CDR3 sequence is CASSPTTSPGELFF. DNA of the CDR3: TGCGCCAGCAGCCCTACGACTAGCCCCGGGGAGCTGTTTTTT.

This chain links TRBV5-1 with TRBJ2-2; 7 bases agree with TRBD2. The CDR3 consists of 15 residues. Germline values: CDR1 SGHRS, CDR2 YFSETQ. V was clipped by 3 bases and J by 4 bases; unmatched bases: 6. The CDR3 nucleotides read TGCGCCAGCAGCTACGGACTAGGAGGCACCGGGGAGCTGTTTTTT. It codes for CASSYGLGGTGELFF. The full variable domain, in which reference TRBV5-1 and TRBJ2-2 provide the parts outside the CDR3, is KAGVTQTPRYLIKTRGQQVTLSCSPISGHRSVSWYQQTPGQGLQFLFEYFSETQRNKGNFPGRFSGRQFSNSRSEMNVSTLELGDSALYLCASSYGLGGTGELFFGEGSRLTVL.

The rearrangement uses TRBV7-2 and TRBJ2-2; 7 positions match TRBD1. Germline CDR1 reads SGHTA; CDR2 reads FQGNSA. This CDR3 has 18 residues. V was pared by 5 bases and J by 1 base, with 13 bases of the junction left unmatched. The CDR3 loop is CASSPFYTGTVNTGELFF. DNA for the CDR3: TGTGCCAGCAGCCCATTTTATACCGGGACAGTGAACACCGGGGAGCTGTTTTTT.